What follows describes a single T cell receptor beta chain. No antigen is known for it. V shed 4 bases and J 6 bases; nucleotides not matched to a gene: 5. The germline V gene has CDR1 SGHVS and CDR2 FQNEAQ. This CDR3 has 14 amino acids. Both TRBC1 and TRBC2 were covered by a beta constant-region primer of two equimolar oligonucleotides. From the UMI-ligation and nested PCR reads, TCRdb called clonotypes with MiXCR, one entry per CDR3 protein. The sample includes tens of thousands of distinct CDR3 sequences, roughly 7% of them seen just once. These data are taken from a study of naive and memory T cell subsets. Study results and limitations: Over 90% of naive TCR sequences appeared only once after error correction, unlike memory subsets.

Source material: central memory CD4+ T cells from blood. The chain employs TRBV7-8 and TRBJ1-4; 7 bases agree with TRBD1. The TCR comes from a human donor in good health. The CDR3 nucleotides are TGTGCCAGCAGCTCCCGACAGGGAGATGAAAAACTGTTTTTT. Protein product: CASSSRQGDEKLFF.